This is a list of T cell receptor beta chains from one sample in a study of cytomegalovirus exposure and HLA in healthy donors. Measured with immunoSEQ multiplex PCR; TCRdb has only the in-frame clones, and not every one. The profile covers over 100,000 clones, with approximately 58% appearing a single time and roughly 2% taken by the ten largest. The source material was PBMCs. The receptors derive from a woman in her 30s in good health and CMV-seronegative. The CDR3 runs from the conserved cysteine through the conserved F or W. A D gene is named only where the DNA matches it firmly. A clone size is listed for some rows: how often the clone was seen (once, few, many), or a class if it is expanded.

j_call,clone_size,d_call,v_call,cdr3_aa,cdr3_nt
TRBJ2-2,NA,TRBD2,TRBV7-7,CASSHSGRGGTGELFF,TGTGCTAGCAGTCACAGCGGGAGAGGAGGCACCGGGGAGCTGTTTTTT
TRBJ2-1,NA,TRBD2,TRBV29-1,CSVEREAGNEQFF,TGCAGCGTTGAACGGGAGGCGGGCAATGAGCAGTTCTTC
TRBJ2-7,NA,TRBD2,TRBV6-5,CASSSLAGGGEQYF,TGTGCCAGCAGTTCCCTAGCGGGAGGAGGGGAGCAGTACTTC
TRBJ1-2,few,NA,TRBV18,CATPGGVGYGYTF,TGTGCCACCCCGGGAGGGGTCGGCTATGGCTACACCTTC
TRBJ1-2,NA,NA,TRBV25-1,CASSGGRYGYTF,TGTGCCAGCAGTGGAGGGCGATATGGCTACACCTTC
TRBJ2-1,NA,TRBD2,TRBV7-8,CASSPILAGVANEQFF,TGTGCCAGCAGCCCTATACTAGCGGGAGTGGCGAATGAGCAGTTCTTC
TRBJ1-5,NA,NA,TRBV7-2,CASTIQEGLGPQHF,TGTGCCAGCACCATTCAGGAGGGGCTTGGGCCCCAGCATTTT
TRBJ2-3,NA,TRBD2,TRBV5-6,CASSPVGGSRLDTQYF,TGTGCCAGCAGCCCGGTAGGCGGGAGCAGGTTAGATACGCAGTATTTT
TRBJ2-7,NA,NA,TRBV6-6,CASSSEDEQYF,TGTGCCAGCAGCTCCGAGGACGAGCAGTACTTC
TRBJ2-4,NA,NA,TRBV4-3,CASSQHARPENIQYF,TGCGCCAGCAGCCAACATGCCCGTCCGGAGAACATTCAGTACTTC